This T cell receptor (beta chain) was captured in a study of tumor-infiltrating lymphocytes in primary liver carcinoma. This clonotype was picked up many times. Its antigen is unidentified. General study points: The top-250-clone fraction was significantly higher in tumors than in blood (p = 0.039).

RNA isolated from unsorted whole blood supplied the blood RNA, with germline DNA also extracted. Sampling before surgery obtained about 3.9 milliliters of peripheral blood. Total RNA amounting to 500 ng was the source from which TCR beta cDNA was made with a constant-region primer. Modified slightly, ARM-PCR produced TCR beta libraries over three nested multiplex PCR rounds. TCRdb passed the multiplex PCR reads through MiXCR, listing each CDR3 protein once. This sample yields approximately 310,000 distinct CDR3 sequences, of which 60% to 80% are seen a single time; roughly 10% belongs to the top ten. What was sequenced was peripheral blood. This sequence originates from a man aged 35-49 years with primary liver carcinoma and hepatitis B virus infection.

In nucleotides, the CDR3 is TGTGCCAGCAGGTTGGGGAGCACAGATACGCAGTATTTT. This codes for CASRLGSTDTQYF. The chain joins TRBV12-3 or TRBV12-4 to TRBJ2-3; D gene uncertain. V was trimmed by 6 bases and J by 0 bases, leaving 7 bases between them. The CDR3 spans 13 residues.